The source of this T cell receptor beta chain is a study of CD8 T cells in Susac syndrome. CDR3 size: 16 residues. Germline CDR1 and CDR2: GTSNPN and SVGIG (reference sequence). J was trimmed by 6 bases and V by 3 bases; bases with no gene match: 15. Reverse transcription used 0.5 to 1 ug RNA and random hexamers. TCRdb re-called the immunoSEQ multiplex PCR reads with MiXCR, one entry per CDR3 protein. The sample has about 53,000 distinct CDR3 sequences, 85% to 95% seen once; the top ten hold roughly 0.8%. The chain couples TRBV30 to TRBJ2-3; 7 bases line up with TRBD2. This sequence was found in a human donor with Susac syndrome. What was sequenced was CD8+ T cells from PBMCs. CDR3 residues: CAWSPLGTGTMDTQYF. Written as DNA, the CDR3 is TGTGCCTGGAGCCCGTTAGGGACCGGGACTATGGATACGCAGTATTTT.